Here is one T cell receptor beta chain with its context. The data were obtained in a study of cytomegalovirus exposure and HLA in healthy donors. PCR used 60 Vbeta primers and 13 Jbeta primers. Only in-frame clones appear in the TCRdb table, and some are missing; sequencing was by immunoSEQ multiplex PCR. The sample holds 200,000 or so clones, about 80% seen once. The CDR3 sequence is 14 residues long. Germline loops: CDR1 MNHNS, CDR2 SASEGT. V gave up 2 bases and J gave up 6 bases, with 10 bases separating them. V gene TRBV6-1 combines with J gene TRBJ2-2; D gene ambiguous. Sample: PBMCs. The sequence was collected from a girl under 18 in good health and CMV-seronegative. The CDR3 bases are TGTGCCAGCAGTGAATCAGAGGAGCCCGGGGAGCTGTTTTTT. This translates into CASSESEEPGELFF.